This TCR beta chain was captured in a study of CD8 T cells in ankylosing spondylitis. About this clonotype itself: What it binds is not known.

Germline V CDR1 and CDR2: SGHAT, FQNNGV. Trimming took 2 bases from V and 0 from J, leaving 14 bases between them. The CDR3 covers 18 residues. Overall study results and limits: Among TCR beta sequences, a motif of 7 to 9 highly homologous variants appeared characteristic of ankylosing spondylitis blood.

MiXCR, run by TCRdb on the 5' RACE reads, gives a single entry per CDR3 protein. The repertoire holds approximately 400,000 distinct CDR3 sequences, with roughly 25% as singletons. The specimen was blood, either unsorted or a sorted T cell fraction (not recorded which). The chain uses TRBV11-2 and TRBJ1-6; tentative D call: TRBD1 (6 bases). The TCR comes from a male donor with ankylosing spondylitis. CDR3 protein: CASSLYGGGGSYNSPLHF. The DNA for the CDR3 is TGTGCCAGCAGCTTATATGGAGGGGGAGGCTCCTATAATTCACCCCTCCACTTT.